This is a list of T cell receptor beta chains from one sample in a study of blood T cell repertoires in COVID-19. The assay was immunoSEQ multiplex PCR, and TCRdb's table has in-frame clones only and misses some. The sample lists just over 90,000 clones, 80% occurring once. Sequenced sample: peripheral blood. The receptors originated from a human donor in a cohort sampled during active COVID-19. The CDR3 runs from the conserved cysteine through the conserved F or W. A D gene is named only where the DNA matches it firmly. Rows give clone size only sometimes, using once, few, many, or a class for an expanded clone.

abundance	j_gene	v_gene	len	d_gene	CDR3aa	CDR3nt
-	TRBJ2-6	TRBV7-9	14	-	CASSLASLANVLTF	TGTGCCAGCAGCTTAGCTTCTTTAGCCAACGTCCTGACTTTC
-	TRBJ1-1	TRBV19	17	-	CASSIPSGVGLNTEAFF	TGTGCCAGTAGTATACCATCGGGGGTGGGACTTAACACTGAAGCTTTCTTT
-	TRBJ1-2	TRBV10-3	14	TRBD1	CAISQGASNYGYTF	TGTGCCATCAGTCAGGGGGCGTCTAACTATGGCTACACCTTC
-	TRBJ1-3	TRBV6-5	16	-	CASSYSRGFFGNTIYF	TGTGCCAGCAGTTACTCGCGGGGTTTTTTTGGAAACACCATATATTTT
-	TRBJ2-2	TRBV18	16	-	CASSPIHGHNTGELFF	TGTGCCAGCTCACCCATCCACGGACACAACACCGGGGAGCTGTTTTTT
-	TRBJ2-3	TRBV7-9	15	TRBD2	CASSLASTSRDTQYF	TGTGCCAGCAGCTTAGCTTCGACTAGCCGAGATACGCAGTATTTT
-	TRBJ2-3	TRBV21-1	18	-	CASSTPGLAGGLGHTQYF	TGTGCCAGCAGCACCCCGGGATTAGCGGGAGGGCTAGGGCATACGCAGTATTTT
-	TRBJ2-6	TRBV4-2	17	TRBD1	CASSPVDRGPGANVLTF	TGTGCCAGCAGCCCAGTGGACAGGGGGCCTGGGGCCAACGTCCTGACTTTC
-	TRBJ1-5	TRBV28	14	TRBD1	CASTTGQGKQPQHF	TGTGCCAGCACCACCGGACAGGGAAAACAGCCCCAGCATTTT
few	TRBJ1-4	TRBV5-1	15	TRBD1	CASSLRDRGNEKLFF	TGCGCCAGCAGCTTGAGGGACAGGGGGAATGAAAAACTGTTTTTT
-	TRBJ2-7	TRBV18	11	-	CASGQSYEQYF	TGTGCCAGCGGACAGAGCTACGAGCAGTACTTC